This TCR beta chain is drawn from a study of T-cell memory formation after mild COVID-19. Study context: Clusters were largely donor specific.

TCRdb independently ran MiXCR on the 5' RACE reads; one entry per CDR3 protein. The sample yields 200,000 or so distinct CDR3 sequences, 16% seen once. Overall study findings and caveats: The CD4+ clones that contracted clustered mainly within CM and EM, and the CD8+ clones concentrated in EMRA. Some responding clones appeared in pre-infection memory, suggesting cross-reactive memory joined. While clones contracting from day 15 to 85 were balanced between CD4 and CD8, later expanders leaned CD4+.

A few counts support this clonotype. Its cognate antigen is unknown. V was clipped by 2 bases and J by 1 base, with 11 bases between them. The germline V gene has CDR1 SEHNR and CDR2 FQNEAQ (reference sequence). The CDR3 has 16 amino acids. The TCR comes from an adult woman who had mild COVID-19 (a few samples of this study predate the infection). Cell type and time point are not known. The rearrangement joins TRBV7-9 to TRBJ2-2, with D possibly being TRBD1 (5 bases). Sequences were obtained from PBMCs or a T cell subset sorted from them (not recorded which). As DNA, the CDR3 is TGTGCCAGCAGCTTAAACCAGGGCAAGAACACCGGGGAGCTGTTTTTT. Protein sequence: CASSLNQGKNTGELFF.